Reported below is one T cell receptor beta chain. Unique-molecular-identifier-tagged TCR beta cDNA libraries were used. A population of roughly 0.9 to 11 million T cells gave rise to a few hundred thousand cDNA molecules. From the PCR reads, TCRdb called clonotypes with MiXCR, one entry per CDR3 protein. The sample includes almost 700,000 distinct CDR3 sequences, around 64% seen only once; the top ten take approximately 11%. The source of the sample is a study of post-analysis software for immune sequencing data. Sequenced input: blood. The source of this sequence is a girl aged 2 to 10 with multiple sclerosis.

CDR3 residues: CASSSQGYGEQFF. DNA for the CDR3: TGTGCCAGCAGCTCTCAGGGGTACGGGGAGCAGTTCTTC. The chain has TRBV3-1 and TRBJ2-1; maybe TRBD1 (6 bases). V was trimmed by 5 bases and J by 10 bases, leaving 15 bases between them. In germline, CDR1 is LGHDT, CDR2 YNNKEL (reference sequence). This CDR3 region has 13 residues.